This T cell receptor beta chain derives from a study of cytomegalovirus exposure and HLA in healthy donors. Notes on the study in general: Analysis performed later showed TCR beta chains linked to HLA being more clonally expanded than equally common others. A later analysis linked a missense DCLRE1C variant to TCR beta V- and J-gene trimming.

Trimming took 2 bases from V and 0 from J; bases not matched to a gene: 3. The CDR3 length is 15 residues. CDR1 is LGHNA, CDR2 YNFKEQ, per germline. Primers included in the PCR were 60 Vbeta and 13 Jbeta primers. Clones were sequenced by immunoSEQ multiplex PCR, and TCRdb holds only the in-frame ones, with some missing. The sample records about 150,000 clones, approximately 80% being singletons. This clone was picked up one time. The antigen is unknown. This clonotype originated in a male donor in good health and CMV-seronegative. Sequencing was performed on PBMCs. The V gene is TRBV4-2, the J gene TRBJ1-1; 7 nucleotides align to TRBD1. Here the CDR3 reads CASSQPTGVNTEAFF. As DNA, the CDR3 is TGTGCCAGCAGCCAACCAACAGGGGTGAACACTGAAGCTTTCTTT.